This T cell receptor (beta chain) was captured by sequencing in a study of cytomegalovirus exposure and HLA in healthy donors. Findings and caveats of the study: Relative to equally common others, HLA-associated TCR beta chains showed greater clonal expansion in a later analysis.

This clone was found once. The antigen is not known. The PCR employed 60 Vbeta primers together with 13 Jbeta primers. Libraries were prepared by immunoSEQ multiplex PCR; TCRdb keeps only in-frame clonotypes and omits some of them. The sample includes 85,000 to 100,000 clones, 60% to 85% seen only once; the top ten take over 15%. The V gene's germline CDR1 is GTSNPN and CDR2 SVGIG (reference sequence). The CDR3 extends over 12 amino acids. With 4 bases removed from V and 5 bases from J, the gap between germline ends came to 11 bases. The receptor's source is a man in his sixties in good health and CMV-seropositive. Sequencing was done on a sample of PBMCs. The chain recombines TRBV30 with TRBJ1-1; no clear D gene. Written as DNA, the CDR3 is TGTGCCTGGACCCCCGGTCGTACTGAAGCTTTCTTT. Its protein is CAWTPGRTEAFF.